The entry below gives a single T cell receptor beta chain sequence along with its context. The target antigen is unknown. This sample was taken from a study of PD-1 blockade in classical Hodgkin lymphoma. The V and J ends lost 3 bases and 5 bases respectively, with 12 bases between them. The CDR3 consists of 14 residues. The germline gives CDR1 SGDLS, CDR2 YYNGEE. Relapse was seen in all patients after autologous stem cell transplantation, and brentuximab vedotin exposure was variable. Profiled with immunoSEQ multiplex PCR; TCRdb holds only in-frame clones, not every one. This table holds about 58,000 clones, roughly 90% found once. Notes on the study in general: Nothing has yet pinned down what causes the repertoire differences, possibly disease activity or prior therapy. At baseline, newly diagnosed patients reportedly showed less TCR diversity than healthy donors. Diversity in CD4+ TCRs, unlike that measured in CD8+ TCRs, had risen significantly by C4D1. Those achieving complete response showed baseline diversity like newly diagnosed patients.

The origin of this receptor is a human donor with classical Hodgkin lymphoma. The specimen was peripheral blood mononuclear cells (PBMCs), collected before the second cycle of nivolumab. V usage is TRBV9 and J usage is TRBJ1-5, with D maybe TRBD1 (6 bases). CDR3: CASSEGGGHQPQHF. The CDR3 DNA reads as TGTGCCAGCAGCGAGGGTGGGGGCCATCAGCCCCAGCATTTT.